This TCR beta chain was profiled in a study of CD8 T cells in ankylosing spondylitis. Study outcomes and limitations: Earlier work had already found some motif variants in reactive arthritis synovial fluid and blood. Disease-linked clones reportedly showed significant enrichment in matched ankylosing spondylitis synovial fluid. A TCR beta motif made of about 8 highly homologous variants seemed typical of ankylosing spondylitis blood.

With respect to this clonotype: Its antigen is unidentified.

TCRdb reprocessed the 5' RACE reads via MiXCR and lists one record per CDR3 protein. The sample yields 200,000 to 250,000 distinct CDR3 sequences, around 20% seen once. Germline V lookup: CDR1 GTSNPN, CDR2 SVGIG (reference sequence). This CDR3 comprises 14 residues. After removal of 5 bases from V and 4 bases from J, the junction contained 6 bases not matched to a gene. The V gene is TRBV30, the J gene TRBJ1-5; TRBD1 aligns across 9 bases. This TCR was recovered from a male donor with ankylosing spondylitis. Sequencing was performed on blood, either unsorted or a sorted T cell fraction (not recorded which). CDR3 residues: CAWGNGQGNQPQHF. DNA of the CDR3: TGTGCCTGGGGCAACGGACAGGGGAATCAGCCCCAGCATTTT.